These 6 T cell receptor beta chains share one sample of origin, sequenced in a study of regulatory T cells in long-lasting Graves disease. Researchers made TCR beta libraries by using iRepertoire HTBI primers and running Arm-PCR on CDR3 regions. TCRdb reprocessed the multiplex PCR reads via MiXCR and lists one record per CDR3 protein. The sample has roughly 420,000 distinct CDR3 sequences; 16% are singletons. Time point meaning: newly diagnosed GD, antithyroid drugs for less than 3 months. The TCR library was made from RNA extracted from PBMCs. These data also featured in a second study, about T cells in Graves' hyperthyroidism and ophthalmopathy.

Sample: peripheral blood mononuclear cells (PBMCs), taken at new diagnosis, from a patient treated with antithyroid drugs. The receptors shown here come from a woman in her late teens or twenties with Graves disease.

This clonotype has more than one count but fewer than ten. J is TRBJ2-4 and V is TRBV18, with D hard to call. Germline values: CDR1 KGHSH, CDR2 LQKENI. There are 18 residues in the CDR3. Trimming removed 0 bases from V and 1 base from J, with 16 bases in between. Here the CDR3 DNA reads TGTGCCAGCTCACCACCCCAAATTGGTGGAGAGGCCAAAAACATTCAGTACTTC. This codes for CASSPPQIGGEAKNIQYF. The variable domain in full, with the rest retrieved from reference TRBV18 and TRBJ2-4, is NAGVMQNPRHLVRRRGQEARLRCSPMKGHSHVYWYRQLPEEGLKFMVYLQKENIIDESGMPKERFSAEFPKEGPSILRIQQVVRGDSAAYFCASSPPQIGGEAKNIQYFGAGTRLSVL.

This clonotype came up a few times. The chain links TRBV7-2 to TRBJ1-5; D is unresolved. Germline V gene sequence: CDR1 SGHTA, CDR2 FQGNSA. V lost 1 base and J lost 0, with 13 bases in between. The CDR3 spans 17 residues. CDR3 loop: CASSLDPAVNSNQPQHF. The CDR3 coding sequence is TGTGCCAGCAGCTTAGATCCGGCAGTTAATAGCAATCAGCCCCAGCATTTT.

This clonotype was observed a handful of times. The CDR3 here is CASSQLPGQGGAEAFF. In DNA form, the CDR3 reads TGTGCCAGCAGCCAATTACCGGGACAGGGCGGCGCTGAAGCTTTCTTT. This chain connects TRBV28 to TRBJ1-1; 9 positions match TRBD1. The CDR3 has 16 residues. Germline CDR1 is MDHEN and CDR2 is SYDVKM. V dropped 6 bases and J dropped 6; count of bases not matched to a gene: 14.

The sample holds many counts of this clonotype. V is TRBV12-5 and J is TRBJ2-5, with D perhaps matching TRBD1 (6 bases). Germline assignment: CDR1 LGHNT and CDR2 FRNRAP. With 7 bases removed from V and 2 bases from J, the gap between germline ends came to 11 bases. This CDR3 has 13 amino acids. CDR3 coding DNA: TGTGCTAGTGCGAACAGGGCTCAAGAGACCCAGTACTTC. Amino acids: CASANRAQETQYF. The variable domain in full, with the rest retrieved from reference TRBV12-5 and TRBJ2-5, is DARVTQTPRHKVTEMGQEVTMRCQPILGHNTVFWYRQTMMQGLELLAYFRNRAPLDDSGMPKDRFSAEMPDATLATLKIQPSEPRDSAVYFCASANRAQETQYFGPGTRLLVL.

There are many counts of this clonotype. V and J are TRBV7-2 and TRBJ2-5, with 10 bases that match TRBD2. With V trimmed by 1 base and J by 4 bases, 6 bases remained unmatched. Germline V gives CDR1 SGHTA, CDR2 FQGNSA. There are 16 residues in the CDR3. CDR3 bases: TGTGCCAGCAGCTTAGTGTTAGCGGGAGGAGGAGAGACCCAGTACTTC. Translated, it gives CASSLVLAGGGETQYF.

Remarks on this clonotype: It may be a read error: a sequence one base away is much more abundant. This sequence joins TRBV30 and TRBJ2-1; D call uncertain. The CDR3 totals 13 residues. Germline loops: CDR1 GTSNPN, CDR2 SVGIG (reference sequence). In DNA, the CDR3 is TGTGCCTGGCGTGTAGGCCGTAACAATGAGCAGTTCTTC. It is translated as CAWRVGRNNEQFF.